This TCR beta chain was documented in a study of T-cell reconstitution after alpha-beta-depleted transplantation in children. In its sample, this clonotype was seen many times. The antigen remains unidentified. CDR3 length: 15 amino acids. V was clipped by 5 bases and J by 5 bases; unmatched bases: 10. Study-level results: Recipient T cells and thymic progenitors that survived gave rise to the high TCRbeta diversity observed at day 60 in some patients. The study reportedly traced alpha-beta T cells about two months after transplant to several hundred expanded graft clones. T-cell counts and diversity were attributed mostly to newly produced T cells one year after transplant.

Unique molecular identifiers were incorporated into the prepared TCRbeta library. TCRdb processed the PCR reads anew with MiXCR; each CDR3 protein has one entry. Among nearly 350,000 distinct CDR3 sequences listed, roughly 17% were seen once. The chain carries TRBV12-3 or TRBV12-4 and TRBJ2-5; 8 bases agree with TRBD2. Source: PBMCs, mostly from graft donor cells, taken 360 days after TCRalphabeta/CD19-depleted stem cell transplant. This TCR was recovered from a male patient aged 2 to 10 who had a stem cell transplant for acute lymphoblastic leukemia, so the T cells may come from the graft donor. DNA of the CDR3: TGTGCCAGCAGTCAAAGCGGGAGCCGACGGGAGACCCAGTACTTC. Translating it yields CASSQSGSRRETQYF.